These 29 T cell receptor beta chains were all obtained from the same sample, sequenced in a study of shared clonotypes between healthy human individuals. Only in-frame clones appear in the TCRdb table, and some are missing; sequencing was by immunoSEQ multiplex PCR. The sample consists of roughly 1,800,000 clones, about 95% of them appearing once. The naive CD8 population came from CD45RO-negative cells selected for CCR7, without terminally differentiated effector memory CD45RA+ cells. Sample: naive CD8+ T cells sorted from blood. The receptors shown here come from a man younger than 35 in good health.

J is TRBJ2-3 and V is TRBV9; 8 bases line up with TRBD2. The CDR3 spans 15 residues. Germline lookup yields CDR1 SGDLS and CDR2 YYNGEE. V lost 4 bases, J lost 0 bases, and 4 bases stayed unmatched. CDR3 protein: CASSPGGISTDTQYF. The CDR3 DNA follows: TGTGCCAGCAGCCCGGGGGGGATTAGCACAGATACGCAGTATTTT.

The chain uses TRBV30 and TRBJ2-5; 11 bases match TRBD2. Unmatched junction bases numbered 5, after V lost 4 bases and J lost 1 base. The CDR3 has 15 amino acids. Germline V gene lookup returns CDR1 GTSNPN and CDR2 SVGIG (reference sequence). The CDR3 spells CAWNLAGGPQETQYF. The CDR3 DNA is TGTGCCTGGAACCTAGCGGGGGGCCCCCAAGAGACCCAGTACTTC.

The chain has TRBV7-8 and TRBJ2-1, with 11 bases aligning to TRBD2. Germline V lookup: CDR1 SGHVS, CDR2 FQNEAQ. The CDR3 runs to 18 residues. J lost 7 bases, V lost 0 bases, and 11 bases had no gene match. The CDR3 region has the DNA TGTGCCAGCAGCTTAGCTCTAGCGGGGGGCTTAGTCGAAAATGAGCAGTTCTTC. This gives the protein CASSLALAGGLVENEQFF.

This clone was seen only once. This sequence joins TRBV6-5 and TRBJ2-5; 7 bases agree with TRBD1. The CDR3 has 15 residues. The ends lost 0 bases at V and 5 bases at J; junction bases unmatched: 6. CDR1 MNHEY and CDR2 SVGAGI come from the germline V gene. CDR3 loop: CASSYSNGRGETQYF. CDR3 DNA sequence: TGTGCCAGCAGTTACTCGAATGGCAGGGGGGAGACCCAGTACTTC.

To note about this clone: Other DNA sequences in this sample translate to the same CDR3. The gene calls are TRBV4-1 and TRBJ2-7; D uncertain. Trimming stripped 0 bases from V and 3 bases from J, with 9 bases between. CDR3 length equals 14 residues. Per germline, CDR1 MGHRA and CDR2 YSYEKL. The CDR3 sequence is CASSQDRDLYEQYF. The CDR3 DNA is TGCGCCAGCAGCCAAGACAGAGACCTCTACGAGCAGTACTTC.

The chain combines TRBV27 with TRBJ2-3; 7 nucleotides align to TRBD2. The length of the CDR3 is 16 residues. Germline values: CDR1 MNHEY, CDR2 SMNVEV (reference sequence). Trimming removed 8 bases from V and 5 bases from J; junction bases left unmatched: 16. The CDR3 sequence: CASLRAGPTFGDTQYF. CDR3 in DNA: TGTGCCAGCTTAAGAGCGGGACCGACCTTTGGAGATACGCAGTATTTT.

V usage is TRBV7-9 and J usage is TRBJ2-7; possibly TRBD2 for D (6 bases). V lost 5 bases, J lost 4 bases, and 21 bases lay in between. This CDR3 region has 16 residues. Germline CDR1 and CDR2: SEHNR and FQNEAQ (reference sequence). The DNA of the CDR3 is TGTGCCAGCAGCCAAGCTGTTGGGGACTCATCATACGAGCAGTACTTC. It yields the protein CASSQAVGDSSYEQYF.

The chain carries TRBV10-2 and TRBJ2-2; D is unresolved. Trimming pared 6 bases from V and 1 base from J, leaving 12 bases between. The germline V gene has CDR1 WSHSY and CDR2 SAAADI. The length of the CDR3 is 15 residues. The CDR3 spells CASRFGLGNTGELFF. The CDR3 nucleotides read TGCGCCAGCAGGTTCGGGCTAGGGAACACCGGGGAGCTGTTTTTT.

The CDR3 sequence: CASSTTGVNPYNEQFF. DNA of the CDR3: TGTGCCAGCAGCACGACAGGGGTCAACCCCTACAATGAGCAGTTCTTC. This chain connects TRBV5-8 to TRBJ2-1; 8 nucleotides line up with TRBD1. V gave up 4 bases and J gave up 2 bases; unmatched junction bases: 8. The CDR3 loop spans 16 amino acids. Germline CDR1 is SGHTS and CDR2 is YDEGEE. Combining the CDR3 with reference TRBV5-8 and TRBJ2-1 gives the whole variable domain EAGVTQSPTHLIKTRGQQATLRCSPISGHTSVYWYQQALGLGLQFLLWYDEGEERNRGNFPPRFSGRQFPNYSSELNVNALELEDSALYLCASSTTGVNPYNEQFFGPGTRLTVL.

The J gene is TRBJ1-1, the V gene TRBV9; D possibly corresponds to TRBD1 (5 bases). This CDR3 contains 14 residues. Trimming took 3 bases from V and 3 from J, leaving 12 bases between them. Germline V lookup: CDR1 SGDLS, CDR2 YYNGEE. CDR3 in amino acids: CASSEGDRDTEAFF. The CDR3 region has the DNA TGTGCCAGCAGCGAAGGGGACCGGGACACTGAAGCTTTCTTT.

V is TRBV14 and J is TRBJ2-7; TRBD2 agrees at 8 bases. Trimming cost V 4 bases and J 0 bases; bases outside gene matches: 8. CDR3 length equals 16 residues. Germline loops: CDR1 SGHDN, CDR2 FVKESK. CDR3 loop: CASSPERGGLSYEQYF. DNA for the CDR3: TGTGCCAGCAGCCCAGAACGGGGGGGCCTCTCCTACGAGCAGTACTTC.

This clone was seen just once. The V and J genes are TRBV9 and TRBJ2-3; TRBD1 matches at 8 bases. CDR1 SGDLS and CDR2 YYNGEE come from the germline V gene. The ends lost 4 bases at V and 0 bases at J; junction bases unmatched: 7. This CDR3 has 16 residues. The CDR3 here is CASSRQGITSTDTQYF. CDR3 nucleotides: TGTGCCAGCAGCCGACAGGGGATAACTAGCACAGATACGCAGTATTTT.

This sequence joins TRBV6-4 and TRBJ2-5; D is unresolved. The germline V gene encodes CDR1 MRHNA and CDR2 SNTAGT. The length of the CDR3 is 14 residues. The ends were cut back, 0 bases at V and 3 bases at J, with 8 bases in the middle. The CDR3 protein is CASSDSMGKETQYF. The CDR3 DNA is TGTGCCAGCAGTGACTCGATGGGCAAAGAGACCCAGTACTTC.

This chain links TRBV5-8 with TRBJ1-5; D call uncertain. The V gene's germline CDR1 is SGHTS and CDR2 YDEGEE. This CDR3 has 15 amino acids. The V and J ends lost 2 bases and 0 bases respectively, with 9 bases between them. CDR3: CASSFRANSNQPQHF. The CDR3 DNA is TGTGCCAGCAGCTTCCGGGCGAATAGCAATCAGCCCCAGCATTTT.

The chain employs TRBV7-8 and TRBJ2-7, with TRBD2 identical over 11 bases. The CDR3 consists of 17 residues. Germline V gene data show CDR1 as SGHVS and CDR2 as FQNEAQ. The junction had 11 bases not matched to a gene; V was cut back by 4 bases and J by 3 bases. In DNA, the CDR3 is TGTGCCAGCAGCTCGACCTTAGCGGGAGGGATCTACTACGAGCAGTACTTC. It codes for CASSSTLAGGIYYEQYF.

The chain recombines TRBV5-4 with TRBJ1-2; 8 bases fit TRBD1. The CDR3 contains 15 residues. The V segment lost 5 bases and the J segment 5 bases; nucleotides outside the gene matches: 11. Germline CDR1 reads SGHNT; CDR2 reads YYREEE (reference sequence). CDR3 in DNA: TGTGCCAGCAGATCCGTGACAGGGGTGGAGTATGGCTACACCTTC. Translated, it gives CASRSVTGVEYGYTF.

The J gene is TRBJ2-1, the V gene TRBV25-1, with 8 bases that match TRBD2. Germline V gene sequence: CDR1 MGHDK, CDR2 SYGVNS. Trimming removed 6 bases from V and 8 bases from J; junction bases left unmatched: 12. This CDR3 has 15 amino acids. Written as DNA, the CDR3 is TGTGCCAGCAGGGGGACGGGAGGGCCGATCCATGAGCAGTTCTTC. This translates into CASRGTGGPIHEQFF.

J is TRBJ2-7 and V is TRBV10-2, with unresolved D. The CDR3 spans 11 residues. The germline V gene has CDR1 WSHSY and CDR2 SAAADI. V was shortened by 11 bases and J by 9 bases, with 17 bases between the two germline ends. The CDR3 bases are TGCGCCGCCAGTGGTCCTGGTGTGCAGTACTTC. This encodes CAASGPGVQYF.

Concerning this clone: The identical CDR3 is also encoded by other nucleotide sequences in the sample. This chain joins TRBV7-9 and TRBJ1-1; weak D call: TRBD1 (5 bases). V was shortened by 3 bases and J by 7 bases, with 9 bases between the two germline ends. This CDR3 is built from 12 residues. The germline CDR1 and CDR2 sequences are SEHNR and FQNEAQ (reference sequence). CDR3 in amino acids: CASSFGQGEAFF. The CDR3 bases are TGTGCCAGCAGCTTCGGTCAGGGTGAAGCTTTCTTT.

V is TRBV30 and J is TRBJ2-7; TRBD1 is a possible D gene (5 bases). V was cut by 4 bases and J by 1 base, with 11 bases left in between. Germline CDR1 is GTSNPN and CDR2 is SVGIG (reference sequence). This CDR3 is built from 13 residues. Here the CDR3 DNA reads TGTGCCTGGACAGGGCCGATGTCCTACGAGCAGTACTTC. This sequence encodes CAWTGPMSYEQYF.

The chain couples TRBV5-6 to TRBJ2-5; D not certain. The germline CDR1 and CDR2 sequences are SGHDT and YYEEEE. The V end lost 0 bases, the J end lost 5 bases, and 8 bases lay between the germline ends. This CDR3 is 13 amino acids long. The CDR3: CASSLVHLETQYF. The CDR3 nucleotides are TGTGCCAGCAGCTTGGTTCACTTGGAGACCCAGTACTTC.

The CDR3 reads CAISAFGLAGGKTGELFF. In DNA, the CDR3 is TGTGCCATCAGTGCGTTCGGACTAGCGGGAGGTAAAACCGGGGAGCTGTTTTTT. The chain carries TRBV10-3 and TRBJ2-2; 14 bases map to TRBD2. V lost 4 bases, J lost 5 bases, and 9 bases stayed unmatched. The CDR3 runs to 18 residues. Germline CDR1 ENHRY, CDR2 SYGVKD.

As regards this clone: The sample contains more than one DNA sequence encoding this CDR3. The rearrangement links TRBV9 to TRBJ2-5; D gene ambiguous. The CDR3 runs 11 residues. V gave up 5 bases and J gave up 5 bases, with 7 bases separating them. The germline gives CDR1 SGDLS, CDR2 YYNGEE. The CDR3 sequence: CASSPGETQYF. CDR3 nucleotides: TGTGCCAGCAGTCCCGGCGAGACCCAGTACTTC.

J is TRBJ2-3 and V is TRBV7-8; D possibly corresponds to TRBD2 (5 bases). CDR3 size: 15 residues. Trimming cost V 4 bases and J 5 bases, with 16 bases left between them. The germline V gene has CDR1 SGHVS and CDR2 FQNEAQ. As DNA, the CDR3 is TGTGCCAGCAGCTCCCGGGGTCCAGACGGAGATACGCAGTATTTT. Its protein product is CASSSRGPDGDTQYF.

As to this clone: A read error may produce the germline difference seen at one junction end. The chain joins TRBV7-2 to TRBJ2-1, with D possibly being TRBD2 (5 bases). The length of the CDR3 is 12 residues. Germline CDR1 SGHTA, CDR2 FQGNSA. The CDR3 protein is CASTLGRSEQFF. DNA of the CDR3: TGTGCCAGCACCTTAGGGAGAAGTGAGCAGTTCTTC.

The chain is built from TRBV5-1 and TRBJ2-7; 7 bases fit TRBD2. Germline CDR1 SGHRS, CDR2 YFSETQ. J gave up 4 bases and V 4 bases, and 11 bases lay outside the gene matches. The CDR3 has 15 amino acids. The CDR3 protein is CASSPFAAGEYEQYF. The CDR3 DNA reads TGCGCCAGCAGCCCTTTCGCGGCGGGAGAATACGAGCAGTACTTC.

About this clone itself: This specimen includes other DNA sequences encoding the same CDR3. The chain recombines TRBV4-3 with TRBJ2-7; 9 bases align to TRBD2. The J segment lost 1 base and the V segment lost 1 base, leaving 2 bases of the junction unmatched. The CDR3 is made up of 15 amino acids. Per germline, CDR1 LGHNA and CDR2 YSLEER. The chain's CDR3 is CASSQGLAGSYEQYF. CDR3 coding DNA: TGCGCCAGCAGCCAAGGTCTAGCGGGATCCTACGAGCAGTACTTC.

About this clone itself: The same CDR3 can be traced to other DNA sequences in this sample. The chain is built from TRBV27 and TRBJ1-5; tentative D call: TRBD1 (5 bases). With 2 bases removed from V and 3 bases from J, the gap between germline ends came to 11 bases. The CDR3 is 15 amino acids. The germline V gene has CDR1 MNHEY and CDR2 SMNVEV (reference sequence). CDR3 sequence (DNA): TGTGCCAGCAGTTTAAGTTCAGGGAACAATCAGCCCCAGCATTTT. Amino acids: CASSLSSGNNQPQHF.

Notes on this clone: Other DNA sequences in the sample encode the same CDR3. This CDR3 is CASSWTSGSYEQYF. Here the CDR3 DNA reads TGTGCCAGCAGTTGGACTAGCGGCTCCTACGAGCAGTACTTC. The chain recombines TRBV6-1 with TRBJ2-7, with 10 bases aligning to TRBD2. Looked up from germline, CDR1 is MNHNS and CDR2 is SASEGT. V was pared by 5 bases and J by 0 bases, with 1 base of the junction left unmatched. This CDR3 comprises 14 residues.